These T cell receptor beta chains were read from a single sample in a study of control samples from healthy donors and cancer patients. Only in-frame clones appear in the TCRdb table, and some are missing; sequencing was by immunoSEQ multiplex PCR. The table has 75,000 to 95,000 clones, just over 90% seen once; the top ten hold about 1.5%. Sequenced input: blood. The receptors were gathered from a woman aged 30 to 39 in good health. Each CDR3 is given with its conserved first and last residue. Fields, in order: V gene, clone size, CDR3 length, J gene, D gene, CDR3 protein, CDR3 DNA. The D gene is left open where the match is weak. The listing skips clone size in some rows; elsewhere it reads once, few, many or a size class.

TRBV7-6,.,15,TRBJ2-7,TRBD1,CASSLGTGGPYEQYF,TGTGCCAGCAGCTTAGGGACAGGGGGCCCCTACGAGCAGTACTTC
TRBV24-1,.,14,TRBJ2-1,TRBD1,CATSGDRVVNEQFF,TGTGCCACCAGTGGAGACAGGGTGGTCAATGAGCAGTTCTTC
TRBV19,.,16,TRBJ1-2,.,CASSTPDYHEDYGYTF,TGTGCCAGTAGTACTCCGGACTATCACGAGGACTATGGCTACACCTTC
TRBV24-1,.,22,TRBJ2-3,.,CATSDSGRAVLRSRAVTDTQYF,TGTGCCACCAGTGATTCGGGCAGAGCAGTTTTGAGGTCCAGAGCAGTGACAGATACGCAGTATTTT
TRBV24-1,.,17,TRBJ2-5,.,CATSDFRGTKGQETQYF,TGTGCCACCAGTGATTTTAGAGGGACCAAGGGCCAAGAGACCCAGTACTTC
TRBV7-2,.,14,TRBJ1-5,.,CASSLVHGDQPQHF,TGTGCCAGCAGCTTAGTCCATGGGGATCAGCCCCAGCATTTT
TRBV7-9,.,12,TRBJ2-3,.,CASSLRTDTQYF,TGTGCCAGCAGCCTGAGAACAGATACGCAGTATTTT
TRBV13,.,13,TRBJ2-7,.,CASSAGTSYEQYF,TGTGCCAGCAGCGCAGGGACCTCCTACGAGCAGTACTTC
TRBV7-2,.,14,TRBJ2-1,TRBD1,CASSLGGQGTEQFF,TGTGCCAGCAGCTTAGGTGGACAGGGGACTGAGCAGTTCTTC
TRBV7-2,.,16,TRBJ2-1,.,CASSFFRDGSYNEQFF,TGTGCCAGCAGCTTTTTTCGGGATGGCTCCTACAATGAGCAGTTCTTC
TRBV5-1,once,16,TRBJ2-2,TRBD1,CASSTRTGGGGGELFF,TGCGCCAGCAGCACAAGGACAGGGGGCGGCGGCGGGGAGCTGTTTTTT
TRBV10-3,.,16,TRBJ2-7,.,CAISESGGGIGYEQYF,TGTGCCATCAGTGAGTCGGGAGGCGGGATCGGCTACGAGCAGTACTTC
TRBV28,.,15,TRBJ1-2,TRBD1,CASSLRDRGAYGYTF,TGTGCCAGCAGTTTGAGGGACAGGGGGGCCTATGGCTACACCTTC
TRBV19,.,14,TRBJ1-4,TRBD1,CASSTGQVNEKLFF,TGTGCCAGTAGTACGGGACAGGTTAATGAAAAACTGTTTTTT
TRBV11-3,.,15,TRBJ2-5,.,CASSLGGVVQETQYF,TGTGCCAGCAGCTTAGGGGGGGTAGTTCAAGAGACCCAGTACTTC
TRBV3-1/TRBV3-2,.,15,TRBJ1-2,.,CASSFGRSRLRGYTF,TGTGCCAGCAGCTTCGGCAGAAGCCGCCTTCGTGGCTACACCTTC
TRBV18,.,14,TRBJ1-1,.,CASSRGGSYTEAFF,TGTGCCAGCTCACGTGGGGGGTCGTACACTGAAGCTTTCTTT
TRBV10-3,.,15,TRBJ2-1,TRBD2,CAISEGTSGYNEQFF,TGTGCCATCAGTGAGGGGACTAGCGGCTACAATGAGCAGTTCTTC
TRBV9,.,16,TRBJ2-3,TRBD2,CASSVGLAGPTDTQYF,TGTGCCAGCAGCGTAGGACTAGCGGGGCCCACAGATACGCAGTATTTT
TRBV7-2,once,15,TRBJ2-7,TRBD2,CASSLVGGGVYEQYF,TGTGCCAGCAGCTTAGTGGGCGGGGGGGTCTACGAGCAGTACTTC
TRBV6-5,.,14,TRBJ1-1,.,CASSPRGLNTEAFF,TGTGCCAGCAGTCCGAGGGGATTGAACACTGAAGCTTTCTTT
TRBV30,.,10,TRBJ1-1,.,CAWKGQGAFF,TGTGCCTGGAAGGGGCAGGGAGCTTTCTTT
TRBV7-3,.,17,TRBJ2-1,TRBD1,CASSSSRDRASYNEQFF,TGTGCCAGCAGCTCGTCCCGGGACAGGGCCTCCTACAATGAGCAGTTCTTC
TRBV29-1,.,13,TRBJ1-1,.,CSVEGRGGTEAFF,TGCAGCGTTGAGGGCAGAGGGGGCACTGAAGCTTTCTTT
TRBV5-5,.,12,TRBJ2-1,.,CASSLGGNEQFF,TGTGCCAGCAGCTTGGGAGGCAATGAGCAGTTCTTC
TRBV5-1,.,15,TRBJ2-7,TRBD1,CASSWGGDRIYEQYF,TGCGCCAGCAGCTGGGGCGGGGACAGGATATACGAGCAGTACTTC
TRBV9,.,13,TRBJ1-1,.,CASSVEVNTEAFF,TGTGCCAGCAGCGTAGAGGTGAACACTGAAGCTTTCTTT
TRBV4-1,.,13,TRBJ1-1,.,CASSQVEGNEAFF,TGCGCCAGCAGCCAAGTAGAAGGGAATGAAGCTTTCTTT
TRBV27,.,17,TRBJ1-2,TRBD1,CASSGQGALKVGYGYTF,TGTGCCAGCAGCGGACAGGGGGCTTTGAAAGTTGGCTATGGCTACACCTTC